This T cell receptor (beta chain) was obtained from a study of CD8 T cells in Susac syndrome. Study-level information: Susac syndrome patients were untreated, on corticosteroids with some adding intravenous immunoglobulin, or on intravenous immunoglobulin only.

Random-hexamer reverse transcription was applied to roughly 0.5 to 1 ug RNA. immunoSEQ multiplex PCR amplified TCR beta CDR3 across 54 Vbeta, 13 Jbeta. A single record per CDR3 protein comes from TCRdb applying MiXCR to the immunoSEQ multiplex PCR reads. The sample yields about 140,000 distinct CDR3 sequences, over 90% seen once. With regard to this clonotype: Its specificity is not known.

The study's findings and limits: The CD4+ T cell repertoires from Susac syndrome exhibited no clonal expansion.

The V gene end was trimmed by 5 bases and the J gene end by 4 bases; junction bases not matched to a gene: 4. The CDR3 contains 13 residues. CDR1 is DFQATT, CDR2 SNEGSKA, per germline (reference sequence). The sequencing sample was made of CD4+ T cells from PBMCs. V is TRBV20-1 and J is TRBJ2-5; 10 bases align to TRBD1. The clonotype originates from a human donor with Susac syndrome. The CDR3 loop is CSAVDRGLETQYF. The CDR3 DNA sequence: TGCAGTGCTGTTGACAGGGGGCTAGAGACCCAGTACTTC.